Below, 29 T cell receptor beta chains from the same sample are listed, as sequenced in a study of blood T cell repertoires in COVID-19 (dated by TCRdb to the early 2020s). Receptors were amplified or captured by the immunoSEQ multiplex PCR assay. TCRdb obtained this table from immuneACCESS and retained in-frame rearrangements with V and J assigned. These tables miss some clones; where compared with another copy, unresolved V genes account for less than half of the shortfall, and the remainder is unexplained. The sample data list 270,000 or so clones, and under 90% of these were observed just once. The ten largest clonotypes hold less than 4% of the sample. The sample was peripheral blood. The origin of the receptors is a woman between 18 and 29 years old with acute or convalescent COVID-19.

In DNA, the CDR3 is TGTGCCAGCAGCTTAGTTATAATCGATTCACCCCTCCACTTT. Translating gives CASSLVIIDSPLHF. The rearrangement joins TRBV11-2 to TRBJ1-6, with D unclear. CDR1 is SGHAT, CDR2 FQNNGV, per germline. CDR3 length: 14 amino acids. Trimming shortened V by 1 base and J by 8 bases, and 9 bases separated the two germline ends.

The rearrangement links TRBV19 to TRBJ2-7; 8 bases are a match to TRBD2. V was clipped by 1 base and J by 5 bases; unmatched bases: 7. Germline V gene sequence: CDR1 LNHDA, CDR2 SQIVND (reference sequence). The CDR3 has 15 residues. The CDR3 loop is CASSIAGGPTNEQYF. The DNA for the CDR3 is TGTGCCAGTAGTATAGCGGGAGGGCCTACGAACGAGCAGTACTTC.

This clone was recorded a few times. The CDR3 loop reads CASSLTGDGNQPQHF. CDR3 bases: TGTGCCAGCAGCTTAACGGGTGACGGCAATCAGCCCCAGCATTTT. The V call is TRBV7-6, the J call TRBJ1-5; D is ambiguous. This CDR3 is built from 15 residues. Trimming left V 2 bases short and J 2 bases short, with 10 bases between. CDR1 is SGHVS and CDR2 is FNYEAQ in the germline V gene.

The chain couples TRBV12-5 to TRBJ1-5, with 7 positions matching TRBD1. The J segment lost 10 bases and the V segment lost 0 bases, leaving 12 bases of the junction unmatched. Germline loops: CDR1 LGHNT, CDR2 FRNRAP. The CDR3 extends over 16 amino acids. The CDR3 is CASGLVRRTGGCPQHF. In nucleotides, the CDR3 is TGTGCTAGTGGTTTGGTACGCCGGACAGGTGGTTGTCCCCAGCATTTT.

The chain links TRBV11-2 to TRBJ2-7; TRBD2 agrees at 10 bases. CDR1 is SGHAT and CDR2 is FQNNGV in the germline V gene. The J segment lost 2 bases and the V segment lost 8 bases, leaving 9 bases of the junction unmatched. This CDR3 is 15 amino acids long. CDR3 sequence: CASGKRTSGTYEQYF. Here the CDR3 DNA reads TGTGCCAGCGGAAAGAGGACTAGCGGAACCTACGAGCAGTACTTC.

CDR3 residues: CSVGGVAGAMEQYF. The CDR3 nucleotides read TGCAGCGTTGGAGGGGTAGCGGGCGCCATGGAGCAGTACTTC. The chain employs TRBV29-1 and TRBJ2-7, with 7 bases that match TRBD2. Germline values: CDR1 SQVTM, CDR2 ANQGSEA. The CDR3 length is 14 residues. V was clipped by 4 bases and J by 7 bases; unmatched bases: 13.

The CDR3 DNA follows: TGTGCCAGCAGTTTCAGGACTCGGTCCTTCTACGAGCAGTACTTC. As protein: CASSFRTRSFYEQYF. The chain carries TRBV6-2 or TRBV6-3 and TRBJ2-7; maybe TRBD2 (5 bases). The CDR3 has 15 amino acids. Trimming cost V 4 bases and J 3 bases, with 16 bases left between them. Germline V CDR1 and CDR2: MNHEY, SVGEGT.

The V gene is TRBV28, the J gene TRBJ1-6, with TRBD1 matching over 9 bases. Germline CDR1 reads MDHEN; CDR2 reads SYDVKM. The CDR3 spans 15 residues. Trimming cost V 4 bases and J 7 bases; bases outside gene matches: 5. The CDR3 DNA reads TGTGCCAGCAGTTCACAGGACAGGGGAAATTCACCCCTCCACTTT. Its protein product is CASSSQDRGNSPLHF.

CDR3 DNA: TGTGCCATCAGTGATTCACAAGACAATGAGCAGTTCTTC. Its translation is CAISDSQDNEQFF. The chain joins TRBV10-3 to TRBJ2-1; no clear D gene. CDR1 is ENHRY, CDR2 SYGVKD, per germline. Trimming pared 3 bases from V and 5 bases from J, leaving 8 bases between. The CDR3 contains 13 residues.

The rearrangement links TRBV7-2 to TRBJ1-5; the D is unclear. Between the trimmed V and J ends, which lost 1 base and 2 bases, there was a span of 9 bases. Germline V gene data show CDR1 as SGHTA and CDR2 as FQGNSA. The length of the CDR3 is 15 residues. The CDR3 spells CASSLGEIRNQPQHF. The CDR3 nucleotides are TGTGCCAGCAGCTTAGGAGAGATCCGCAATCAGCCCCAGCATTTT.

This chain uses TRBV18 with TRBJ2-5, with 12 nucleotides matching TRBD2. There are 15 residues in the CDR3. Germline V gene lookup returns CDR1 KGHSH and CDR2 LQKENI. V lost 5 bases, J lost 13 bases, and 14 bases stayed unmatched. The CDR3, as DNA: TGTGCCAGCTCAATCCGGACTAGCGGGATCCCCAATTCGTACTTC. Its protein is CASSIRTSGIPNSYF. Supplemented by reference TRBV18 and TRBJ2-5, the full variable domain reads NAGVMQNPRHLVRRRGQEARLRCSPMKGHSHVYWYRQLPEEGLKFMVYLQKENIIDESGMPKERFSAEFPKEGPSILRIQQVVRGDSAAYFCASSIRTSGIPNSYFGPGTRLLVL.

The chain has TRBV9 and TRBJ1-2; no firm D call. The CDR3 extends over 12 amino acids. Germline V CDR1 and CDR2: SGDLS, YYNGEE. The V gene lost 3 bases and the J gene lost 3 bases, with 6 bases spanning the gap. In DNA, the CDR3 is TGTGCCAGCAGCGCCTCTGACTATGGCTACACCTTC. Protein: CASSASDYGYTF.

The genes are TRBV19 and TRBJ1-1; 7 nucleotides align to TRBD1. CDR1 is LNHDA, CDR2 SQIVND, per germline (reference sequence). CDR3 length: 15 residues. The J segment lost 3 bases and the V segment lost 5 bases, leaving 9 bases of the junction unmatched. CDR3 amino acids: CASSPLAQGDTEAFF. CDR3 DNA sequence: TGTGCCAGTAGTCCCCTCGCTCAGGGGGACACTGAAGCTTTCTTT.

The chain combines TRBV15 with TRBJ1-1; no clear D gene. V dropped 0 bases and J dropped 1 base, with 6 bases sitting between them. This CDR3 is 14 amino acids long. Germline-derived CDR1 and CDR2 are LNHNV and YYDKDF (reference sequence). CDR3 nucleotide sequence: TGTGCCACCAGCAGAGATTGGGCGAACACTGAAGCTTTCTTT. Translated: CATSRDWANTEAFF.

Only a few counts were recorded for this clone. The rearrangement joins TRBV3-1 (or the pseudogene TRBV3-2) to TRBJ2-5; possibly TRBD2 for D (6 bases). Trimming pared 4 bases from V and 4 bases from J, leaving 16 bases between. There are 15 residues in the CDR3. CDR1 and CDR2 (germline): LGHDT, YNNKEL (reference sequence). The CDR3 sequence: CASSREPGSPETQYF. CDR3 DNA sequence: TGTGCCAGCAGCCGCGAACCCGGGAGCCCAGAGACCCAGTACTTC.

This chain uses TRBV19 with TRBJ1-1, with D possibly matching TRBD1 (6 bases). There are 17 residues in the CDR3. In germline, CDR1 is LNHDA, CDR2 SQIVND (reference sequence). Trimming shortened V by 1 base and J by 0 bases, and 15 bases separated the two germline ends. The chain's CDR3 is CASSIGGLDSMNTEAFF. Here the CDR3 DNA reads TGTGCCAGTAGTATAGGGGGGTTGGACAGTATGAACACTGAAGCTTTCTTT.

The rearrangement joins TRBV7-9 to TRBJ1-4; 7 nucleotides align to TRBD1. V gave up 7 bases and J gave up 1 base; unmatched junction bases: 6. The CDR3 has 15 amino acids. Germline lookup yields CDR1 SEHNR and CDR2 FQNEAQ (reference sequence). The CDR3 DNA reads TGTGCCAGCAACGACAGGGCTCAAACTAATGAAAAACTGTTTTTT. Translating gives CASNDRAQTNEKLFF.

J is TRBJ2-4 and V is TRBV24-1, with unresolved D. The ends were cut back, 3 bases at V and 2 bases at J, with 4 bases in the middle. The CDR3 has 13 amino acids. CDR1 KGHDR and CDR2 SFDVKD come from the germline V gene. The CDR3 DNA reads as TGTGCCACCAGTGATCGTACCAAAAACATTCAGTACTTC. Protein sequence: CATSDRTKNIQYF.

The chain links TRBV12-3 or TRBV12-4 to TRBJ1-1; D unresolved. CDR3 length equals 13 residues. V was pared by 3 bases and J by 7 bases, with 12 bases between. The CDR3 loop is CASSFGLAVEAFF. CDR3 sequence (DNA): TGTGCCAGCAGTTTTGGCCTCGCGGTTGAAGCTTTCTTT.

This chain connects TRBV25-1 to TRBJ2-7; D unresolved. This CDR3 has 14 amino acids. The V end lost 4 bases, the J end lost 7 bases, and 17 bases lay between the germline ends. Germline values: CDR1 MGHDK, CDR2 SYGVNS. CDR3 in DNA: TGTGCCAGCAGTGGCTTTTATGAGACTGGAGAGCAGTACTTC. Its translation is CASSGFYETGEQYF.

This rearrangement joins TRBV19 to TRBJ2-3; 9 bases agree with TRBD2. The trim removed 3 bases at V and 3 bases at J, leaving 4 bases unmatched. Germline lookup yields CDR1 LNHDA and CDR2 SQIVND (reference sequence). The CDR3 consists of 15 residues. The CDR3 loop reads CASSIGLATTDTQYF. For the CDR3, the DNA is TGTGCCAGTAGTATTGGACTAGCGACAACAGATACGCAGTATTTT.

The CDR3 DNA sequence: TGTGCCTGGAGTAAGGGCGGGGAGCCGGGGACCCAGTACTTC. Its protein is CAWSKGGEPGTQYF. The rearrangement joins TRBV30 to TRBJ2-5; possibly TRBD2 for D (6 bases). CDR1 is GTSNPN and CDR2 is SVGIG in the germline V gene (reference sequence). The CDR3 is 14 amino acids. Trimming left V 2 bases short and J 7 bases short, with 17 bases between.

The chain joins TRBV6-5 to TRBJ2-1; 8 bases are a match to TRBD2. With V trimmed by 2 bases and J by 8 bases, 8 bases remained unmatched. The V gene's germline CDR1 is MNHEY and CDR2 SVGAGI. The CDR3 loop spans 15 amino acids. CDR3 nucleotide sequence: TGTGCCAGCAGTTACCTCGGGAGGGCGGATGATGAGCAGTTCTTC. It specifies CASSYLGRADDEQFF.

The rearrangement joins TRBV6-2 or TRBV6-3 to TRBJ1-1; the D is unclear. The CDR3 contains 14 residues. CDR1 MNHEY and CDR2 SVGEGT come from the germline V gene. The V end was cut by 2 bases, the J end by 0 bases, with 7 bases between. The DNA of the CDR3 is TGTGCCAGCAGTTACCTAGAGATGAACACTGAAGCTTTCTTT. It translates to CASSYLEMNTEAFF.

The V and J genes are TRBV7-9 and TRBJ2-7, with 8 bases that match TRBD2. Germline V gives CDR1 SEHNR, CDR2 FQNEAQ (reference sequence). The length of the CDR3 is 16 residues. J gave up 1 base and V 4 bases, and 9 bases lay outside the gene matches. For the CDR3, the DNA is TGTGCCAGCAGCTCTGGGGTTGCTAGCGGGTCCTACGAGCAGTACTTC. Its translation: CASSSGVASGSYEQYF.

This clone turned up a few times. This sequence joins TRBV19 and TRBJ2-7; 7 bases fit TRBD2. Germline V gene lookup returns CDR1 LNHDA and CDR2 SQIVND (reference sequence). The CDR3 consists of 14 residues. The V gene end was trimmed by 5 bases and the J gene end by 3 bases; junction bases not matched to a gene: 7. The CDR3 DNA follows: TGTGCCAGTAGTCAGTTCCTAGCGGACTACGAGCAGTACTTC. Encoded protein: CASSQFLADYEQYF.

The chain carries TRBV15 and TRBJ1-2, with 8 nucleotides matching TRBD1. Trimming cost V 1 base and J 3 bases; bases outside gene matches: 7. Germline-derived CDR1 and CDR2 are LNHNV and YYDKDF (reference sequence). CDR3 length: 16 amino acids. CDR3 DNA sequence: TGTGCCACCAGCAGAGCCAGGGGGCGCGCGGACTATGGCTACACCTTC. Protein: CATSRARGRADYGYTF.

The rearrangement links TRBV15 to TRBJ1-6; D is unresolved. The V end was cut by 0 bases, the J end by 5 bases, with 5 bases between. Germline V gene sequence: CDR1 LNHNV, CDR2 YYDKDF (reference sequence). CDR3 length: 14 residues. The CDR3 reads CATSRDPDNSPLHF. The DNA for the CDR3 is TGTGCCACCAGCAGAGATCCTGATAATTCACCCCTCCACTTT.

The chain couples TRBV30 to TRBJ2-7, with TRBD1 matching 7 bases. Looked up from germline, CDR1 is GTSNPN and CDR2 is SVGIG (reference sequence). The J segment lost 0 bases and the V segment lost 2 bases, leaving 13 bases of the junction unmatched. CDR3 length equals 17 residues. The chain's CDR3 is CAWSPMGQPLSSYEQYF. The DNA of the CDR3 is TGTGCCTGGAGTCCAATGGGACAGCCTCTGAGCTCCTACGAGCAGTACTTC.